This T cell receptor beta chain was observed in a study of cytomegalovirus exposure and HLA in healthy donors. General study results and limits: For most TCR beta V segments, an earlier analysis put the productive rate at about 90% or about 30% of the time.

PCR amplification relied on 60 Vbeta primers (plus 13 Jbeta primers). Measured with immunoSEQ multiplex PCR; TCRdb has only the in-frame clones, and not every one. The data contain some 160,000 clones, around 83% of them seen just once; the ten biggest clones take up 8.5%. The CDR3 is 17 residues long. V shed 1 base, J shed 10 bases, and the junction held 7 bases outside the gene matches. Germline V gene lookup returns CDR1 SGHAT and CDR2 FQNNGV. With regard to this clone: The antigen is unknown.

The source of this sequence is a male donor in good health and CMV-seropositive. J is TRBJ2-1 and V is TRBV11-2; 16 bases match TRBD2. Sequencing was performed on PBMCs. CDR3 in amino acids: CASSLAPGLAGGQEQFF. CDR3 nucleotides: TGTGCCAGCAGCTTAGCTCCGGGACTAGCGGGAGGGCAAGAGCAGTTCTTC.